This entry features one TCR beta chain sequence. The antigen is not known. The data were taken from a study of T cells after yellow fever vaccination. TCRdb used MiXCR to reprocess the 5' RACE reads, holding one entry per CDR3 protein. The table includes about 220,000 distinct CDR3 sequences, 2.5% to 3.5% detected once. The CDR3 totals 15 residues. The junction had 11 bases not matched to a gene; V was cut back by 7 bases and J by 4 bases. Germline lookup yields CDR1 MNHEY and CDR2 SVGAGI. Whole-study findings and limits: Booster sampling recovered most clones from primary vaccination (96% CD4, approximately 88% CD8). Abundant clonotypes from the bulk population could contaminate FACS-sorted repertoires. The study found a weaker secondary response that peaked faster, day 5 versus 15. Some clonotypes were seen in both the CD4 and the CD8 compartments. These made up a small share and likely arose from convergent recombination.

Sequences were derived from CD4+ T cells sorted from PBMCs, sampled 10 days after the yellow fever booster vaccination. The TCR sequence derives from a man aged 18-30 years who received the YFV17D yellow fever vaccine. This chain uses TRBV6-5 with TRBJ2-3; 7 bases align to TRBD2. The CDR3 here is CASMGGRLVPDTQYF. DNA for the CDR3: TGTGCCAGCATGGGAGGGCGACTGGTGCCAGATACGCAGTATTTT.